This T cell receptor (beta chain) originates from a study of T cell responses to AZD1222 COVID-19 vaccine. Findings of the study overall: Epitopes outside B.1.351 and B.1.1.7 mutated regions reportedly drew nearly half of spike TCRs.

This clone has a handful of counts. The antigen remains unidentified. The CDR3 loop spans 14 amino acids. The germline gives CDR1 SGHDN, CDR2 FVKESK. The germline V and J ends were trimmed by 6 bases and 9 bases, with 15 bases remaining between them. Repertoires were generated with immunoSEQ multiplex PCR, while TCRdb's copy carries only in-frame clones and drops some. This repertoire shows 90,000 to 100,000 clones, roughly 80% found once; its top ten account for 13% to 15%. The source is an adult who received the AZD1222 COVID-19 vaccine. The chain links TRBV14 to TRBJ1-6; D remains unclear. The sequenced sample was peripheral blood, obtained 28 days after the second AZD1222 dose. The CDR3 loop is CASSHWRDGSPLHF. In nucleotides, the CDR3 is TGTGCCAGCAGTCATTGGAGAGATGGTTCACCCCTCCACTTT. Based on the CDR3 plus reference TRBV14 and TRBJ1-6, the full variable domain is EAGVTQFPSHSVIEKGQTVTLRCDPISGHDNLYWYRRVMGKEIKFLLHFVKESKQDESGMPNNRFLAERTGGTYSTLKVQPAELEDSGVYFCASSHWRDGSPLHFGNGTRLTVT.